The 2 T cell receptor beta chains listed next were all sequenced from one sample in a study of blood T cell repertoires in COVID-19. The assay was immunoSEQ multiplex PCR, and TCRdb's table has in-frame clones only and misses some. The sample includes roughly 230,000 clones, around 84% seen only once; the top ten take less than 8.5%. Input material: PBMCs or T cells enriched from blood (not recorded which). These receptors all stem from a woman in her 50s who had been exposed to COVID-19.

The chain carries TRBV5-6 and TRBJ2-2, with a possible D match to TRBD2 (5 bases). With 1 base removed from V and 1 base from J, the gap between germline ends came to 11 bases. The CDR3 loop spans 16 amino acids. CDR1 and CDR2 from the germline V gene are SGHDT and YYEEEE. CDR3 nucleotide sequence: TGTGCCAGCAGCTTGTGGGATGCGGGGAACACCGGGGAGCTGTTTTTT. As protein: CASSLWDAGNTGELFF. The full variable domain, rest sourced from reference TRBV5-6 and TRBJ2-2, is DAGVTQSPTHLIKTRGQQVTLRCSPKSGHDTVSWYQQALGQGPQFIFQYYEEEERQRGNFPDRFSGHQFPNYSSELNVNALLLGDSALYLCASSLWDAGNTGELFFGEGSRLTVL.

The chain uses TRBV5-6 and TRBJ1-4; 11 nucleotides line up with TRBD1. The CDR3 has 15 amino acids. CDR1 and CDR2 from the germline V gene are SGHDT and YYEEEE. With V trimmed by 5 bases and J by 11 bases, 11 bases remained unmatched. CDR3 DNA sequence: TGTGCCAGCAGTTCCGGGGGGACAGGGGGATGGAAACTGTTTTTT. Translating it yields CASSSGGTGGWKLFF.